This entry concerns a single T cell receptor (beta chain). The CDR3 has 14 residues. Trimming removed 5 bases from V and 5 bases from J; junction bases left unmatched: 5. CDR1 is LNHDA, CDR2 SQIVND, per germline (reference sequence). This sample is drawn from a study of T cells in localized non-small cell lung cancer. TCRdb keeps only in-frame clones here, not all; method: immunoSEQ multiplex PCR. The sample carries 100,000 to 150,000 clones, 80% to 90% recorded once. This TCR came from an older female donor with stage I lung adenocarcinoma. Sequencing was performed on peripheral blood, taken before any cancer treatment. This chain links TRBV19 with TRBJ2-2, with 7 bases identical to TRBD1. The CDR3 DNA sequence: TGTGCCAGTAGTTCTTCGGACAGGACCGGGGAGCTGTTTTTT. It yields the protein CASSSSDRTGELFF.